The rows below give T cell receptor beta chains drawn from one sample of a study of T-cell memory formation after mild COVID-19. From the 5' RACE reads, TCRdb called clonotypes with MiXCR, one entry per CDR3 protein. The sample has about 170,000 distinct CDR3 sequences; 13% are singletons. Input material: PBMCs or a T cell subset sorted from them (not recorded which). The receptors here all came from a man aged 18 to 30 who had mild COVID-19 (a few samples of this study predate the infection). Cell type and time point are not known. The CDR3 runs from the conserved cysteine through the conserved F or W. Each record gives: J gene, clone size, V gene, D gene, CDR3 length, CDR3 protein, CDR3 DNA. A D gene is named only where the DNA matches it firmly. Only part of the rows carry a size: once, few, many, or a class if the clone is expanded.

j_call: TRBJ2-1; clone_size: .; v_call: TRBV11-2; d_call: TRBD1; cdr3_length: 13; cdr3_aa: CASSIFRDREQFF; cdr3_nt: TGTGCCAGCAGCATATTCCGGGACAGAGAGCAGTTCTTC
j_call: TRBJ2-4; clone_size: many; v_call: TRBV19; d_call: .; cdr3_length: 14; cdr3_aa: CASSITGSKNIQYF; cdr3_nt: TGTGCCAGTAGTATAACGGGATCCAAAAACATTCAGTACTTC
j_call: TRBJ2-7; clone_size: few; v_call: TRBV11-3; d_call: .; cdr3_length: 13; cdr3_aa: CASSPHARGEQYF; cdr3_nt: TGTGCCAGCAGCCCCCACGCGCGGGGAGAGCAGTACTTC
j_call: TRBJ2-2; clone_size: .; v_call: TRBV6-6; d_call: .; cdr3_length: 13; cdr3_aa: CASSHQNTGELFF; cdr3_nt: TGTGCCAGCAGTCACCAAAACACCGGGGAGCTGTTTTTT
j_call: TRBJ2-3; clone_size: few; v_call: TRBV7-2; d_call: .; cdr3_length: 14; cdr3_aa: CASSRGRGTDTQYF; cdr3_nt: TGTGCCAGCAGCCGAGGTCGGGGCACAGATACGCAGTATTTT
j_call: TRBJ1-2; clone_size: .; v_call: TRBV7-9; d_call: .; cdr3_length: 11; cdr3_aa: CASSSRLGYTF; cdr3_nt: TGTGCCAGCAGCTCGCGGTTGGGCTACACCTTC
j_call: TRBJ1-2; clone_size: few; v_call: TRBV10-2; d_call: .; cdr3_length: 14; cdr3_aa: CASSESTGVGGYTF; cdr3_nt: TGCGCCAGCAGTGAGTCGACAGGAGTTGGGGGCTACACCTTC
j_call: TRBJ1-2; clone_size: few; v_call: TRBV7-9; d_call: .; cdr3_length: 13; cdr3_aa: CASSSGTRGGYTF; cdr3_nt: TGTGCCAGCAGCTCGGGGACGCGGGGTGGCTACACCTTC
j_call: TRBJ2-1; clone_size: .; v_call: TRBV11-3; d_call: TRBD1; cdr3_length: 14; cdr3_aa: CASSPGTGDHEQFF; cdr3_nt: TGTGCCAGCAGCCCGGGGACAGGGGATCATGAGCAGTTCTTC
j_call: TRBJ2-2; clone_size: .; v_call: TRBV11-2; d_call: .; cdr3_length: 14; cdr3_aa: CASSSRGFTGELFF; cdr3_nt: TGTGCCAGCAGCTCTCGGGGGTTCACCGGGGAGCTGTTTTTT
j_call: TRBJ2-7; clone_size: few; v_call: TRBV4-3; d_call: .; cdr3_length: 17; cdr3_aa: CASSQSPWRQESYEQYF; cdr3_nt: TGCGCCAGCAGCCAAAGCCCCTGGCGGCAGGAGTCCTACGAGCAGTACTTC
j_call: TRBJ2-5; clone_size: few; v_call: TRBV5-1; d_call: TRBD1; cdr3_length: 17; cdr3_aa: CASSLSRHQGVQETQYF; cdr3_nt: TGCGCCAGCAGCTTGTCACGCCACCAGGGGGTTCAAGAGACCCAGTACTTC
j_call: TRBJ1-4; clone_size: .; v_call: TRBV20-1; d_call: .; cdr3_length: 12; cdr3_aa: CSVRRSNEKLFF; cdr3_nt: TGCAGTGTTCGCCGGAGTAATGAAAAACTGTTTTTT
j_call: TRBJ2-2; clone_size: .; v_call: TRBV12-3/TRBV12-4; d_call: .; cdr3_length: 16; cdr3_aa: CASSPEGPLNTGELFF; cdr3_nt: TGTGCCAGCAGTCCAGAGGGGCCCTTAAACACCGGGGAGCTGTTTTTT
j_call: TRBJ2-3; clone_size: many; v_call: TRBV24-1; d_call: .; cdr3_length: 14; cdr3_aa: CATSGDYSTDTQYF; cdr3_nt: TGTGCCACCAGTGGGGATTATAGCACAGATACGCAGTATTTT
j_call: TRBJ2-1; clone_size: many; v_call: TRBV3-1; d_call: TRBD2; cdr3_length: 15; cdr3_aa: CASRAAGGENNEQFF; cdr3_nt: TGTGCCAGCAGGGCGGCGGGGGGCGAAAACAATGAGCAGTTCTTC
j_call: TRBJ2-1; clone_size: many; v_call: TRBV5-1; d_call: .; cdr3_length: 15; cdr3_aa: CASSFPPRGSDEQFF; cdr3_nt: TGCGCCAGCAGCTTCCCCCCCCGGGGGAGTGATGAGCAGTTCTTC
j_call: TRBJ1-1; clone_size: .; v_call: TRBV7-9; d_call: .; cdr3_length: 12; cdr3_aa: CASSFSERGAFF; cdr3_nt: TGTGCCAGCAGCTTTTCGGAGAGGGGAGCTTTCTTT
j_call: TRBJ2-2; clone_size: few; v_call: TRBV20-1; d_call: .; cdr3_length: 14; cdr3_aa: CSATTPNTAGELFF; cdr3_nt: TGCAGTGCTACCACACCAAATACGGCCGGGGAGCTGTTTTTT
j_call: TRBJ2-7; clone_size: few; v_call: TRBV29-1; d_call: .; cdr3_length: 14; cdr3_aa: CSAGSRGLSDEQYF; cdr3_nt: TGCAGCGCCGGGTCTCGGGGGTTAAGTGACGAGCAGTACTTC